This T cell receptor beta chain was recorded in a study of blood T cells in healthy people across ages. The study, taken as a whole, reports: Fewer expanded clones and more diversity marked long-lived versus aged donors.

Comment on this clonotype: Its antigen is not identified.

The use of a sample-barcoded 5' primer and a J-beta primer mix characterized a second PCR of about 7 to 12 cycles. TCRdb fed the 5' RACE reads into MiXCR, producing one record per CDR3 protein. Among about 1,600,000 distinct CDR3 sequences listed, 42% were seen once. The individuals who served as donors were healthy Caucasians living in Russia, aged roughly 6 to 100. Each sample gave at least 7 million isolated PBMCs. CDR1 and CDR2 from the germline V gene are DFQATT and SNEGSKA (reference sequence). Deletions cut 6 bases from V and 2 bases from J, with 14 bases between. The CDR3 is 14 amino acids. Material for sequencing was blood. This rearrangement joins TRBV20-1 to TRBJ1-5; D is possibly TRBD1 (5 bases). This sequence was found in a woman aged 18-35 years in good health. The DNA of the CDR3 is TGCAGTGCCCGGCGGGGGGTAGGCAATCAGCCCCAGCATTTT. Translated, it gives CSARRGVGNQPQHF.